This T cell receptor beta chain stems from a study of blood T cells in healthy people across ages. Through a sample-barcoded 5' primer and a J-beta primer mix, a second PCR was run for 7 to 11 cycles. Paired-end reads containing CDR3 totaled no fewer than 3 million for each sample. TCRdb itself ran the 5' RACE reads through MiXCR, one entry per CDR3 protein. Here the sample spans about 1.6 million distinct CDR3 sequences, 30% to 40% being singletons. Each of the donors had roughly 9.1 milliliters of peripheral blood drawn into EDTA-treated Vacutainer tubes. The amount of total RNA extracted per sample was at least 5 micrograms. This CDR3 is 15 amino acids long. V was pared by 3 bases and J by 1 base, with 12 bases between. Per the germline V gene, CDR1 is SGHVS and CDR2 is FQNEAQ.

The chain couples TRBV7-8 to TRBJ1-1; weak D call: TRBD1 (5 bases). The receptor comes from a woman aged 30 to 39 in good health. Sequenced: blood. Here the CDR3 DNA reads TGTGCCAGCAGCTTTGTGTTCAGGGAGAACACTGAAGCTTTCTTT. This translates into CASSFVFRENTEAFF.